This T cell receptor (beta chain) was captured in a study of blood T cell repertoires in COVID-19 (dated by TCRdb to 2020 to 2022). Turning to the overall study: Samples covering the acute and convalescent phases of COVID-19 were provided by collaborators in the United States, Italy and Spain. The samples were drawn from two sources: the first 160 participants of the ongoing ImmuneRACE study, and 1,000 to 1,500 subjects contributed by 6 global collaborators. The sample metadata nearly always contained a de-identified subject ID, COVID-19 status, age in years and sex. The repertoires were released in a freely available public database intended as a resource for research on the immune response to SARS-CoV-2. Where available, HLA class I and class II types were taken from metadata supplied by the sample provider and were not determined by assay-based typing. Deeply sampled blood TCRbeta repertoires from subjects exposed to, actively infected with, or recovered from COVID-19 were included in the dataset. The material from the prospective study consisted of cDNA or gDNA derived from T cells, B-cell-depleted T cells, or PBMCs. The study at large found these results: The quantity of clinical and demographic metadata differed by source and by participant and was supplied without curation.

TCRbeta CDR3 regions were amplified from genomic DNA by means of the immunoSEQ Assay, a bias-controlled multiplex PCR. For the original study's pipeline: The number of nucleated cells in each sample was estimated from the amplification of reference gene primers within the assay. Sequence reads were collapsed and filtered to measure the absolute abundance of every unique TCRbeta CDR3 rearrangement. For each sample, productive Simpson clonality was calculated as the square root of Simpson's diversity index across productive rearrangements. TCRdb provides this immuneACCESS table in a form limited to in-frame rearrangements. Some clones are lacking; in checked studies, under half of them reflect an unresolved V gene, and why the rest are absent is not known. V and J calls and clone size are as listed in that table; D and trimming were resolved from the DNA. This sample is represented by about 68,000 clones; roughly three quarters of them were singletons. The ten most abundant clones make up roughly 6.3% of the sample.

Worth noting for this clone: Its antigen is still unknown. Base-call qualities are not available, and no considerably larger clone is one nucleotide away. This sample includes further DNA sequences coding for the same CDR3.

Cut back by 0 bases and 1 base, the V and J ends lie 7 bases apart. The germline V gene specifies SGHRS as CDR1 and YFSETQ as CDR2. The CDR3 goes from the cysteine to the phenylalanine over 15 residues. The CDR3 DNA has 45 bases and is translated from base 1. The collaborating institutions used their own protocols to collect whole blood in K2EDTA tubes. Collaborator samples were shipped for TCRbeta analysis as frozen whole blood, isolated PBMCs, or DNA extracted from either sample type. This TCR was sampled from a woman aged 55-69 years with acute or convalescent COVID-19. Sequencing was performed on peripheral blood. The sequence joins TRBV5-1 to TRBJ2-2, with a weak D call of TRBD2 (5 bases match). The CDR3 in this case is CASSLDTRNTGELFF. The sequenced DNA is TGCGCCAGCAGCTTGGATACTAGGAACACCGGGGAGCTGTTTTTT.